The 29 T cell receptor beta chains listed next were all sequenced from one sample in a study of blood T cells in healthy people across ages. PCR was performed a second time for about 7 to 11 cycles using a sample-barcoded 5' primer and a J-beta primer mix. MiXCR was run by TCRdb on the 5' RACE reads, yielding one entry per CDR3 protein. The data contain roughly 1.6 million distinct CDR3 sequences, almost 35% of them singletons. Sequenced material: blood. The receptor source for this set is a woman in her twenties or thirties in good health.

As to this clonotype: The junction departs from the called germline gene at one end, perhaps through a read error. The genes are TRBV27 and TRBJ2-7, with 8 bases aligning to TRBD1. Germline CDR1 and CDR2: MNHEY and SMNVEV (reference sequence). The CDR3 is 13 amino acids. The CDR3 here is CASSLGTGYGQYF. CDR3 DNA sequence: TGTGCCAGCAGTTTAGGGACAGGCTACGGGCAGTACTTC.

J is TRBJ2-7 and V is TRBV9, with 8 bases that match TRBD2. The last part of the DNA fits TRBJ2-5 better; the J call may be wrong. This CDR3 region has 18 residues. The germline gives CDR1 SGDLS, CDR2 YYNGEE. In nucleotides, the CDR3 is TGTGCCAGCAGCGTATTTGGAGGGGGGACTAGTCTTCGGGAGACCCAGTACTTC. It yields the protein CASSVFGGGTSLRETQYF.

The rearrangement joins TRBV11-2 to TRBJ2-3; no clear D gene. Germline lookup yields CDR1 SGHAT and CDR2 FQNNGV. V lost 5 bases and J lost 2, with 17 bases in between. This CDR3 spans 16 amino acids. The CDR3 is CASSTRMDGYTDTQYF. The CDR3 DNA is TGTGCCAGCAGCACACGCATGGACGGTTACACAGATACGCAGTATTTT.

Written as DNA, the CDR3 is TGTGCCAGCAGGGCGGGGGGCAAAGAGACCCAGTACTTC. Encoded protein: CASRAGGKETQYF. This chain uses TRBV2 with TRBJ2-5, with 8 nucleotides matching TRBD2. CDR1 is SNHLY and CDR2 is FYNNEI in the germline V gene. The trim removed 6 bases at V and 3 bases at J, leaving 3 bases unmatched. The CDR3 extends over 13 amino acids.

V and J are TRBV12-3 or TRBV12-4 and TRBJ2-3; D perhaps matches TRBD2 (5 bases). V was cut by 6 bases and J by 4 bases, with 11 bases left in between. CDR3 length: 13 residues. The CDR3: CASSKLRADTQYF. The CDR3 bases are TGTGCCAGCAGCAAATTGCGGGCAGATACGCAGTATTTT.

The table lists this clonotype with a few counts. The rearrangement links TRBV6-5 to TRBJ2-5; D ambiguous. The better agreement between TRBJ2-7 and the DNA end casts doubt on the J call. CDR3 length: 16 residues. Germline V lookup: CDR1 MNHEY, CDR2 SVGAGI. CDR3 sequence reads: CASSYSRWAAGGEQYF. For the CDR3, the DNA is TGTGCCAGCAGTTACTCTAGGTGGGCGGCCGGCGGCGAGCAGTACTTC.

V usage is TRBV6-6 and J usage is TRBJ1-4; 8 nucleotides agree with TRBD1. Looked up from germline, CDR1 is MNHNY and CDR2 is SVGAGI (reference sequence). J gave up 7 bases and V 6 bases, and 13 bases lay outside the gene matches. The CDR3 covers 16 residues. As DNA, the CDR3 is TGTGCCAGCAGCCTCCCACGACAGGGGAGTCGTGAAAAACTGTTTTTT. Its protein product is CASSLPRQGSREKLFF.

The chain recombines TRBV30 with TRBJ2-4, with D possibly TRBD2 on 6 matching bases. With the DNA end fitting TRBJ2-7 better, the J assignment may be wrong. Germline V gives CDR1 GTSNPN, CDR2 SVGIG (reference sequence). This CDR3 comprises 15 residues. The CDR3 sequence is CAWWDGVAGTYEQYF. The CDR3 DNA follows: TGTGCCTGGTGGGACGGGGTCGCGGGAACCTACGAGCAGTACTTC.

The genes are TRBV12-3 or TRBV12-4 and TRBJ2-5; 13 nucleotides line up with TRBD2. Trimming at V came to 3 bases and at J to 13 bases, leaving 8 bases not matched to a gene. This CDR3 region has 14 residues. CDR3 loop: CASSLGTSGEYAYF. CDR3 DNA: TGTGCCAGCAGTTTGGGGACTAGCGGGGAGTACGCGTACTTC.

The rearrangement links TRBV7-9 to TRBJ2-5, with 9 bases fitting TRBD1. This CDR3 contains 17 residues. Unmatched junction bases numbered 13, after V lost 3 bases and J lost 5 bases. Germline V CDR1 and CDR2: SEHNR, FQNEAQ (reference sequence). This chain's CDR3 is CASSFFLTDRGWETQYF. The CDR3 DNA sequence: TGTGCCAGCAGCTTCTTCCTGACGGACAGGGGATGGGAGACCCAGTACTTC.

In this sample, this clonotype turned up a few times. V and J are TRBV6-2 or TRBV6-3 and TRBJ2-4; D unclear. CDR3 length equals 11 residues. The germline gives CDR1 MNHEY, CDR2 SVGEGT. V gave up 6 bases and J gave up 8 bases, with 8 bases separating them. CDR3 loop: CASRDTDIQYF. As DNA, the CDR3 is TGTGCCAGCAGAGACACAGACATTCAGTACTTC.

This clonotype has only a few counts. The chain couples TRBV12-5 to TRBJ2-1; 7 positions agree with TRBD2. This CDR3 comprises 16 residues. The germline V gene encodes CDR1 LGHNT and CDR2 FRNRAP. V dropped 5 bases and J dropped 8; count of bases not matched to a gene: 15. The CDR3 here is CASGAGLGSIVDEQFF. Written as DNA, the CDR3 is TGTGCTAGTGGTGCAGGACTAGGCTCGATCGTCGATGAGCAGTTCTTC.

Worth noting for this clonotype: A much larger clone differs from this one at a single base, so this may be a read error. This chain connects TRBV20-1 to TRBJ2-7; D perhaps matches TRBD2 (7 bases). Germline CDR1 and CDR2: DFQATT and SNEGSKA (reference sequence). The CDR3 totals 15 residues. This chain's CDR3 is CNASWGRGPSYEQYF. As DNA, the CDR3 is TGCAATGCTAGCTGGGGGCGGGGGCCCTCCTACGAGCAGTACTTC.

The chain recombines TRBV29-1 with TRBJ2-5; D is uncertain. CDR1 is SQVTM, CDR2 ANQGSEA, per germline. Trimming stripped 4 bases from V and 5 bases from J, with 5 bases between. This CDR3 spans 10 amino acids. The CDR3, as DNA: TGCAGCGTTGGCGTGGAGACCCAGTACTTC. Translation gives CSVGVETQYF.

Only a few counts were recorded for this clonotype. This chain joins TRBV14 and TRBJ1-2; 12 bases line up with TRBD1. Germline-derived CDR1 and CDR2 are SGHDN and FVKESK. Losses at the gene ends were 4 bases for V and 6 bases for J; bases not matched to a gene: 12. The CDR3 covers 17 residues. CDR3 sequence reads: CASSPRGTGGRRDGYTF. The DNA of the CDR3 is TGTGCCAGCAGCCCGCGGGGGACAGGGGGCCGGCGCGATGGCTACACCTTC. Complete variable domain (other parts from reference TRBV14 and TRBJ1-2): EAGVTQFPSHSVIEKGQTVTLRCDPISGHDNLYWYRRVMGKEIKFLLHFVKESKQDESGMPNNRFLAERTGGTYSTLKVQPAELEDSGVYFCASSPRGTGGRRDGYTFGSGTRLTVV.

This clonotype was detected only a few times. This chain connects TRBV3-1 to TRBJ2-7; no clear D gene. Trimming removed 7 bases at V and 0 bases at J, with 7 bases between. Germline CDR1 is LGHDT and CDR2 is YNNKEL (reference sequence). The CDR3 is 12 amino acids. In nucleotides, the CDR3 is TGTGCCAGCAAAGGGATCTCCTACGAGCAGTACTTC. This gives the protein CASKGISYEQYF.

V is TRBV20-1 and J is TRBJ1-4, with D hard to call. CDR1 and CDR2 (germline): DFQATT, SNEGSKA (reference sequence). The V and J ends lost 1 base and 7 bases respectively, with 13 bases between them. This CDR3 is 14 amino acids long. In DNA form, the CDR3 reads TGCAGTGCTAGAGGGGGAATTGTTCCTGAAAAACTGTTTTTT. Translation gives CSARGGIVPEKLFF.

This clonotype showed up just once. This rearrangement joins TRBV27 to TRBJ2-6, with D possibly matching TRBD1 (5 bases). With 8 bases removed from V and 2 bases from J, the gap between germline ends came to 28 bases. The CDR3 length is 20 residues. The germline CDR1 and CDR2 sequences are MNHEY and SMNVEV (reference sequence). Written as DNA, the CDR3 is TGTGCCAGCCCCTGCCAGAGGTGCAGCACAGGTCCCCCTGGGGCCAACGTCCTGACTTTC. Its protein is CASPCQRCSTGPPGANVLTF.

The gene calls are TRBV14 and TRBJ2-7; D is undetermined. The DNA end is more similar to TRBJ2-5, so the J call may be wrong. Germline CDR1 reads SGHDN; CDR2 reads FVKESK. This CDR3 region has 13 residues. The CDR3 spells CASNHVNGGTQYF. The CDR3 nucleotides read TGTGCCAGCAATCACGTAAACGGCGGGACCCAGTACTTC.

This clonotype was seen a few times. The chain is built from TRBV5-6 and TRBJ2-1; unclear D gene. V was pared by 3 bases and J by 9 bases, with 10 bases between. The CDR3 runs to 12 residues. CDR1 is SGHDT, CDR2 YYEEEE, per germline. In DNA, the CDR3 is TGTGCCAGCAGCTCCTCGGTAGGTGAGCAGTTCTTC. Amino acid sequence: CASSSSVGEQFF.

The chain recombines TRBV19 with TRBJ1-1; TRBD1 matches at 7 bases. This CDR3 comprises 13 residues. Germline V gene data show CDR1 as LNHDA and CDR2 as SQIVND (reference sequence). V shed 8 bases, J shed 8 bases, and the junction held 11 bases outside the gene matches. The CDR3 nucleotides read TGTGCCAGTTCACAGGGGATATTTGGAGAAGCTTTCTTT. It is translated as CASSQGIFGEAFF.

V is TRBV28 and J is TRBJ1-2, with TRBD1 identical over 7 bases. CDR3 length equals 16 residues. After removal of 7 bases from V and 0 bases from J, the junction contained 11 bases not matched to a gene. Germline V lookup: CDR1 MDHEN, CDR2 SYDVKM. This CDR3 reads CASIPWDRLTNYGYTF. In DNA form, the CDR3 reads TGTGCCAGCATCCCCTGGGACAGACTTACTAACTATGGCTACACCTTC.

DNA of the CDR3: TGTGCCAGCAGCTCGTTCCCCGACGGGGCGAGCACCGGGGAGCTGTTTTTT. Its translation: CASSSFPDGASTGELFF. V and J are TRBV7-6 and TRBJ2-2; D assignment may be TRBD1 or TRBD2 (5 bases each). Trimming took 4 bases from V and 4 from J, leaving 19 bases between them. The CDR3 contains 17 residues. The germline V gene encodes CDR1 SGHVS and CDR2 FNYEAQ. The full variable domain, its missing parts supplied by reference TRBV7-6 and TRBJ2-2, is GAGVSQSPRYKVTKRGQDVALRCDPISGHVSLYWYRQALGQGPEFLTYFNYEAQQDKSGLPNDRFSAERPEGSISTLTIQRTEQRDSAMYRCASSSFPDGASTGELFFGEGSRLTVL.

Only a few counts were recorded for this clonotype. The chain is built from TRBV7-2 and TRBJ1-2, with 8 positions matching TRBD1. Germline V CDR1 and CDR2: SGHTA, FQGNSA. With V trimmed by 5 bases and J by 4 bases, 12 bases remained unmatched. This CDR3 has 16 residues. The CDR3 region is CASSAPGGGRGYGYTF. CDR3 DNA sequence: TGTGCCAGCAGCGCCCCAGGGGGCGGCAGGGGCTATGGCTACACCTTC.

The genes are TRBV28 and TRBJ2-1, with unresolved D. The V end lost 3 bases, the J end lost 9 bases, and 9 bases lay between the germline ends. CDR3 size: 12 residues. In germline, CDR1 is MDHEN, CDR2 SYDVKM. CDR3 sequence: CASSFGTVEQFF. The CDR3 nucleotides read TGTGCCAGCAGTTTCGGTACAGTTGAGCAGTTCTTC.

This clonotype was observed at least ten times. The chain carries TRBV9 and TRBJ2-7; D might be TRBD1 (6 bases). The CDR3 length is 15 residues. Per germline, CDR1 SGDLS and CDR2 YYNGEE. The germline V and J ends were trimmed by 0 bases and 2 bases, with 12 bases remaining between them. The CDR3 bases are TGTGCCAGCAGCGTAGCCCCAGGGGTCACCTACGAGCAGTACTTC. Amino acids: CASSVAPGVTYEQYF.

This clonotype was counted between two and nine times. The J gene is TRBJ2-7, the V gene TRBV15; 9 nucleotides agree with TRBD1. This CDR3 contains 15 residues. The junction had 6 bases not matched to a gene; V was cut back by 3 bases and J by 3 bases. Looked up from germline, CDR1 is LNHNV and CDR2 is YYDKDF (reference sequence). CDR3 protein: CATSRTGTGIYEQYF. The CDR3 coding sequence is TGTGCCACCAGCAGGACCGGGACAGGGATCTACGAGCAGTACTTC.

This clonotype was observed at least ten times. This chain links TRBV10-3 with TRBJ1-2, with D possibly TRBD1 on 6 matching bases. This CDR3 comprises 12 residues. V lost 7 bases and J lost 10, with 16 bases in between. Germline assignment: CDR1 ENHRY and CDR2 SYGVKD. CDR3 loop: CAITAGDFDYTF. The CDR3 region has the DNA TGTGCCATCACTGCAGGGGATTTCGACTACACCTTC.

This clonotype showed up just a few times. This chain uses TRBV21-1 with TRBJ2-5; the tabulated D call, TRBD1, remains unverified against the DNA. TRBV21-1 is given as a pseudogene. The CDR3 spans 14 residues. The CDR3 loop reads CASSKAGTGVTQYF. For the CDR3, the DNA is TGTGCCAGCAGCAAAGCTGGGACAGGGGTGACCCAGTACTTC.